This entry concerns a single TCR beta chain. Its target is not known. The sample belongs to a study of a mutant IDH1 vaccine in newly diagnosed glioma. As for the study in general: Either 4-6 weeks after radiotherapy alone or alongside temozolomide, vaccination was begun.

Noted time point: week 47, end of study. Each dose of the vaccine consisted of 300 ug of mutant IDH1 20-mer peptide, with topical imiquimod. Data came from immunoSEQ multiplex PCR; TCRdb stores just in-frame clones and leaves some out. In the table there are some 50,000 clones, roughly 61% of which are singletons. Germline V gene sequence: CDR1 SGHDN, CDR2 FVKESK. The CDR3 is 16 residues long. The V and J ends lost 0 bases and 0 bases respectively, with 6 bases between them. The V and J genes are TRBV14 and TRBJ2-6; D is unclear. Sequencing was performed on peripheral blood mononuclear cells (PBMCs), taken from a glioma patient whose treatment included an IDH1 peptide vaccine. The receptor was derived from a man in his forties with glioma. Some clones in this sample may be carry-over from other donors' samples. As DNA, the CDR3 is TGTGCCAGCAGCCAAGACCTCTACTCTGGGGCCAACGTCCTGACTTTC. Translation: CASSQDLYSGANVLTF.